Listed below are T cell receptor beta chains from one sample, sequenced in a study of blood T cell repertoires in COVID-19. Libraries were prepared by immunoSEQ multiplex PCR; TCRdb keeps only in-frame clonotypes and omits some of them. The sample has 320,000 or so clones; 89% are singletons. Sequencing was done on a sample of PBMCs or T cells enriched from blood (not recorded which). The receptors derive from a man between 60 and 75 years old who had recovered from COVID-19. Both conserved end residues are part of each CDR3.

v_call	j_call	cdr3_length	cdr3_aa
TRBV4-2	TRBJ2-3	16	CASSLRTSGSTDTQYF
TRBV2	TRBJ1-4	13	CAIRRGLNEKLFF
TRBV30	TRBJ2-7	14	CAWSTGPGGYEQYF
TRBV18	TRBJ2-1	13	CASSQDRANEQFF
TRBV4-3	TRBJ2-7	14	CASSPTSESYEQYF
TRBV5-4	TRBJ1-1	16	CASSWGRDRGITEAFF
TRBV14	TRBJ2-1	18	CASSQVLAGGPVYNEQFF
TRBV10-3	TRBJ2-1	15	CATQPSGTSGNEQFF
TRBV6-6	TRBJ1-1	16	CASSYPRGSMNTEAFF
TRBV5-4	TRBJ2-1	17	CASSRRTSGSSLNEQFF
TRBV4-3	TRBJ1-5	13	CASSDLQGQPQHF
TRBV7-2	TRBJ2-7	13	CASSVAGVNEQYF
TRBV5-1	TRBJ2-3	16	CASSSNPGQFTDTQYF
TRBV6-2/TRBV6-3	TRBJ2-5	18	CASSYLLGLAGGDETQYF
TRBV9	TRBJ2-2	14	CASSVSAVAGELFF
TRBV9	TRBJ2-1	15	CASSDRQQLYNEQFF
TRBV3-1/TRBV3-2	TRBJ1-1	16	CASSPTGGGLSFGAFF
TRBV5-4	TRBJ2-1	16	CASSFSGAGRADEQFF
TRBV19	TRBJ1-5	15	CASRTTATPNQPQHF
TRBV28	TRBJ1-3	18	CASSVAGTGPLSGNTIYF
TRBV5-1	TRBJ2-7	15	CASSLGDSLSYEQYF
TRBV28	TRBJ2-3	12	CATVVSTDTQYF
TRBV6-5	TRBJ2-1	14	CASSSDRGQDRQFF